This TCR beta chain was sequenced during a study of blood T cell repertoires in COVID-19. Study overall: PBMCs, B-cell-depleted T cells, or T cells were the source of the cDNA or gDNA that made up the material.

Some clones are missing from TCRdb's copy, which holds only in-frame ones; the method was immunoSEQ multiplex PCR. The repertoire holds about 240,000 clones, with approximately 86% as singletons. CDR3 length: 15 amino acids. V lost 2 bases, J lost 2 bases, and 12 bases lay in between. The germline V gene encodes CDR1 MNHEY and CDR2 SMNVEV (reference sequence). The clonotype originates from a woman between 40 and 50 years old with acute COVID-19. The sequenced sample consisted of PBMCs or T cells enriched from blood (not recorded which). The chain uses TRBV27 and TRBJ1-2; D possibly corresponds to TRBD1 (6 bases). Here the CDR3 reads CASSLVRGENYGYTF. CDR3 in DNA: TGTGCCAGCAGTTTAGTCAGGGGCGAGAACTATGGCTACACCTTC.